This T cell receptor beta chain was sequenced in a study of spatial heterogeneity in lung cancer (dated by TCRdb to the late 2010s). About the full investigation: More beta-chain than alpha-chain transcripts were consistently detected, likely reflecting higher beta-chain transcript abundance. TCR transcript counts in tumor regions correlated strongly with a T cell transcriptional module score from matched bulk RNA-seq. In the raw uncorrected reads, each unique combination of TCR and UMI appeared more than ten times on average. In non-small cell lung cancer, the study made a quantitative comparison of TCR alpha and beta repertoires among multiple tumor regions, matched nontumor lung and blood. Nonsynonymous mutation counts, determined by whole-exome sequencing of tumor tissue, were related to features of the TCR repertoire. At surgery, both alpha and beta chains were TCR-sequenced in around 240 tumor regions, fewer than 80 matched nontumor lung samples and a few dozen PBMC samples. Overall results and qualifications from the work: Additional single-cell paired TCR alpha and beta sequencing was considered necessary to confirm, at a functional level, the hypothesis that regional TCRs recognize regional mutations. TCR-seq coverage of tumor T cells was estimated to be only roughly 7.5% for alpha chains and about 13% for beta chains. Counts of ubiquitous and regional expanded TCRs correlated with counts of ubiquitous and regional nonsynonymous mutations, respectively. A correlation was observed between the number of expanded intratumoral alpha and beta TCRs and the tumor nonsynonymous mutation count.

This clonotype was observed at least ten times. There is no known antigen for this receptor. Base qualities are not recorded, but no much larger clone differs from it by a single base. Within a library made for alpha chains, this beta chain is off target, and its count is uninformative. The time point label, as the study defines it: sample taken at primary tumor resection. Donors were some 67 patients with early-stage, untreated non-small cell lung cancer from the lung TRACERx cohort. TCR sequencing used whole RNA extracted from tumor and nontumor lung tissue, or from cryopreserved PBMC samples, without cell sorting. Only patients with enough RNA available from two or more tumor regions were chosen for TCR sequencing. Before selection, tumor and adjacent nontumor lung specimens were reviewed by a lung pathologist. The library came from 5' RACE. Sequencing was carried out with a NextSeq 500. In the TCR library protocol, a unique molecular identifier was attached to each TCR cDNA molecule so that PCR and sequencing errors could be corrected. As for the authors' bioinformatics: TCR identification, UMI-based error correction and CDR3 extraction were performed with Decombinator tools. TCRs above a frequency of 2 per 1,000, corresponding to the top 1% of the tumor frequency distribution, were defined as expanded. Expanded tumor TCRs were classed as regional if statistically deemed absent (corrected P<0.05) from at least one tumor region, otherwise ubiquitous. Renyi diversity was calculated using the R vegan package after each repertoire was subsampled 100 times to 5,000 TCRs. CDR3 similarity networks were constructed using string-kernel similarity of amino acid triplets, with links drawn between CDR3s whose pairwise similarity was above 0.82. TCRdb reran the public reads through fastp at Q25 and MiXCR, keeping productive beta chains. Each entry merges the rows of one CDR3 protein and shows their most common DNA and genes. TCRdb's processing, not the authors' own work, is the source of the V and J calls. The sample data list thousands of distinct CDR3 sequences, and roughly an eighth of these were observed just once. Jointly, the top ten make up roughly an eighth of the sample.

This clonotype originated in a male donor with early-stage non-small cell lung cancer. Source: lung tumor tissue, taken at surgery.

The nucleotide sequence reads TGCAGTGCTAGTTCGGGGACTAGCTTCATCCACGACGAGCAGTACTTC. This is translated as CSASSGTSFIHDEQYF. This receptor chain uses TRBV20-1 and TRBJ2-7; 9 nucleotides in the junction match TRBD2. Its CDR3 holds 16 amino acids, cysteine through phenylalanine. Kept here is only the CDR3 DNA, which spans 48 bases and is read in frame from base 1. From a lookup of the germline V gene (reference sequence), CDR1 and CDR2 are DFQATT and SNEGSKA. V ends up 3 bases short and J 5 bases short, with an unmatched junction base count of 14.